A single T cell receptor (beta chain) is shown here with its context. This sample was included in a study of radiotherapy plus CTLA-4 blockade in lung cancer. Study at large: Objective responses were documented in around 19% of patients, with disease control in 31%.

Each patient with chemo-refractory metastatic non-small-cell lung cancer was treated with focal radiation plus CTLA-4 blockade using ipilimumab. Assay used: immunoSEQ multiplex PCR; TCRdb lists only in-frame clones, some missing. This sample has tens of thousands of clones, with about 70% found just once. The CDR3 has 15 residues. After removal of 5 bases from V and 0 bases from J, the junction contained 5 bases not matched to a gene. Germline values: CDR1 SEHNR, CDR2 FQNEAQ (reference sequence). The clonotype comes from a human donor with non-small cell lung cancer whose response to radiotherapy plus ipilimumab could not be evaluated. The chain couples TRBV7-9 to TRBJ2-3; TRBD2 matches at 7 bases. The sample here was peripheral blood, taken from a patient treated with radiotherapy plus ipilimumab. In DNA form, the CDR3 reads TGTGCCAGCAGCCCTGGGAGGGGCAGCACAGATACGCAGTATTTT. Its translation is CASSPGRGSTDTQYF.